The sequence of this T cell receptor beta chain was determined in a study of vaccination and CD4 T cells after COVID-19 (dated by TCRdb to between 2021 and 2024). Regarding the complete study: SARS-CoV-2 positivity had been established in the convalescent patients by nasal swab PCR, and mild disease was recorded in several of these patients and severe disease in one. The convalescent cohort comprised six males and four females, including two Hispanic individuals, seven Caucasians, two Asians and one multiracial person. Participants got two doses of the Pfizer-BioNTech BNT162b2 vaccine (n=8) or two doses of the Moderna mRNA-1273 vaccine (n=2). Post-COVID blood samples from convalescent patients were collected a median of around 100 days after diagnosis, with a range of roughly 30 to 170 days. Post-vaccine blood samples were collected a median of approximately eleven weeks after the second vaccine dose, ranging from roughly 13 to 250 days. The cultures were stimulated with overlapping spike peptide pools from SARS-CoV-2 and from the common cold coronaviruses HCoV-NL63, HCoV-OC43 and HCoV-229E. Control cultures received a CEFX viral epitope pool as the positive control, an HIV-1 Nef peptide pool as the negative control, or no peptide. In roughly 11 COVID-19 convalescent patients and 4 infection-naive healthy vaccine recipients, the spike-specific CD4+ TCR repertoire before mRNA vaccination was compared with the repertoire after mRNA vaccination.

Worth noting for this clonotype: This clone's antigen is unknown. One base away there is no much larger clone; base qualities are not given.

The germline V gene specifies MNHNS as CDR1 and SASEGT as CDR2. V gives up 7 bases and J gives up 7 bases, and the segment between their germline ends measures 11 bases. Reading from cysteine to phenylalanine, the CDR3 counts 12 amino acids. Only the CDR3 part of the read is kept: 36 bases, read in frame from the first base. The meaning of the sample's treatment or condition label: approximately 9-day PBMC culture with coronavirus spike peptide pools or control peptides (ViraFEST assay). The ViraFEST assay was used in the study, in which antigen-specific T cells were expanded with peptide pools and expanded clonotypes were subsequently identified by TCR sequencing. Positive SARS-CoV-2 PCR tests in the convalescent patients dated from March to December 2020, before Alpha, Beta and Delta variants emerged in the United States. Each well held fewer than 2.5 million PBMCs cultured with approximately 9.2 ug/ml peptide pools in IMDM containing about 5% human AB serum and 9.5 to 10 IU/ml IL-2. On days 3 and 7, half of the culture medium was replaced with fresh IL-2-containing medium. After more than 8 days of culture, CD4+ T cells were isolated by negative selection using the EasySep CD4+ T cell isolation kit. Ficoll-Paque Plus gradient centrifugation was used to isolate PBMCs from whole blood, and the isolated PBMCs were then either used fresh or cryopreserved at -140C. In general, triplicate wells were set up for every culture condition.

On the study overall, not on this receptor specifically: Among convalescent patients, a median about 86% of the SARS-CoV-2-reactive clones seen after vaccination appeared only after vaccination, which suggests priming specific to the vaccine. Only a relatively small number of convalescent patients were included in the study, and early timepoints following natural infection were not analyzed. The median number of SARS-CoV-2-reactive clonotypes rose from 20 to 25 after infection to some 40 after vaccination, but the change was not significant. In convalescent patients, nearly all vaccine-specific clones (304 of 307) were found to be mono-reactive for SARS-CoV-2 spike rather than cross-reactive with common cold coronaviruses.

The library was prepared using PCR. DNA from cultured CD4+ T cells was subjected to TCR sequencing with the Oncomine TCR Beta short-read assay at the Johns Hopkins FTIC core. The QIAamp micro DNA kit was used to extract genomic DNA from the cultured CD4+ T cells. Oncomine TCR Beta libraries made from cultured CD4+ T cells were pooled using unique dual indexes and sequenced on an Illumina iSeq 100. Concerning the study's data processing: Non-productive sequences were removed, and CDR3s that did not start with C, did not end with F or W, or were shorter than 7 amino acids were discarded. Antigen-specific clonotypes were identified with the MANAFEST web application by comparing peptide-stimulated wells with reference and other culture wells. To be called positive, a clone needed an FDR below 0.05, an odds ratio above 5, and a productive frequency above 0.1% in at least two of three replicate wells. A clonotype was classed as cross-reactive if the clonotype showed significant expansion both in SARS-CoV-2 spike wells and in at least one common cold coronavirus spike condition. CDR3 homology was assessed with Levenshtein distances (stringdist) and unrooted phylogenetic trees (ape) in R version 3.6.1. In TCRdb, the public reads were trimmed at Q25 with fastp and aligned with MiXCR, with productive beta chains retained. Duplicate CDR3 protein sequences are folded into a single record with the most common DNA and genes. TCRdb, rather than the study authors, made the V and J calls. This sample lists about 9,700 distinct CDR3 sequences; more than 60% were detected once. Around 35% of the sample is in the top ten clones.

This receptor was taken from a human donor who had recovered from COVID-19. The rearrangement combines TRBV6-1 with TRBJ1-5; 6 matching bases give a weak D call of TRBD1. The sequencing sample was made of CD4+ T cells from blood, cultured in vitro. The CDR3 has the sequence CASNSRGQPQHF. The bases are TGTGCCAGCAATTCCAGGGGACAGCCCCAGCATTTT.